The sequence of this TCR beta chain was determined in a study of cytomegalovirus exposure and HLA in healthy donors. Study as a whole: Both the 100 to 150 validation repertoires and the roughly 640 first-cohort repertoires used the same platform, as reported by a later analysis.

Whole-study results and caveats: That first-cohort TCR clusters tended to co-occur in the approximately 120 validation repertoires was found in a later analysis. Cytomegalovirus status was reportedly diagnosed by the classifier with high sensitivity and specificity.

Clones were read by immunoSEQ multiplex PCR, and TCRdb kept only the in-frame ones, dropping some. This sample has about 78,000 clones; 90% to 96% occur once, and the top ten carry approximately 1.5%. On this clone itself: Its antigen is currently unknown.

This sequence originates from a young man in good health and CMV-seropositive. The sequenced sample consisted of PBMCs.

CDR3 coding DNA: TGTGCCAGCAGCGGGGGGGATGACGGGCAGTACTTC. It translates to CASSGGDDGQYF. This chain joins TRBV27 and TRBJ2-7; 8 nucleotides agree with TRBD2. Germline-derived CDR1 and CDR2 are MNHEY and SMNVEV (reference sequence). V trimming: 6 bases; J trimming: 9 bases; junction bases outside the gene matches: 7. The CDR3 is 12 amino acids.